This T cell receptor beta chain is from a study of CD8 T cells in Susac syndrome. Blood CD8+ and CD4+ T cells underwent high-throughput TCR beta sequencing. Patients with stable or active relapsing-remitting disease, all of them treatment-naive, made up the multiple sclerosis controls. Reverse transcription used about 0.45 to 1 ug RNA and random hexamers. Amplification of TCR beta CDR3 across 54 Vbeta and 13 Jbeta was performed with immunoSEQ multiplex PCR. One entry per CDR3 protein results from TCRdb running MiXCR on the immunoSEQ multiplex PCR reads. The sample has fewer than 350,000 distinct CDR3 sequences, almost 85% seen once. Sequences were obtained from CD8+ T cells from PBMCs. The origin of this receptor is a human donor with multiple sclerosis.

DNA of the CDR3: TGTGCCAGCAGCTTGTTGACAGGGGGGAGGACTGAAGCTTTCTTT. The encoded protein is CASSLLTGGRTEAFF. The rearrangement joins TRBV5-4 to TRBJ1-1; 9 bases map to TRBD1. The CDR3 runs to 15 residues. Germline CDR1 and CDR2: SGHNT and YYREEE (reference sequence). Trimming removed 1 base from V and 5 bases from J; junction bases left unmatched: 6.